A single sample is the source of the 27 T cell receptor beta chains below, sequenced in a study of T cell responses to AZD1222 COVID-19 vaccine. Repertoires were generated with immunoSEQ multiplex PCR, while TCRdb's copy carries only in-frame clones and drops some. This table has almost 95,000 clones, around 85% appearing once. The starting material was peripheral blood, obtained 28 days after the second AZD1222 dose. These receptor sequences come from an adult who received the AZD1222 COVID-19 vaccine.

The rearrangement links TRBV10-3 to TRBJ1-2; TRBD1 matches 10 bases. V lost 6 bases, J lost 1 base, and 8 bases stayed unmatched. This CDR3 is built from 16 residues. The germline V gene has CDR1 ENHRY and CDR2 SYGVKD. The CDR3 loop is CAISRDRGENNYGYTF. CDR3 DNA: TGTGCCATCAGCCGGGACAGGGGCGAGAATAACTATGGCTACACCTTC.

DNA of the CDR3: TGTGCCAGCACCGGGGACAGTCGAGCTTTCTTT. It encodes CASTGDSRAFF. The chain is built from TRBV28 and TRBJ1-1; 7 nucleotides match TRBD1. Germline CDR1 MDHEN, CDR2 SYDVKM. The V segment lost 7 bases and the J segment 10 bases; nucleotides outside the gene matches: 6. This CDR3 is built from 11 residues.

This clone has just a few counts. The rearrangement uses TRBV24-1 and TRBJ2-1; D unclear. Germline V lookup: CDR1 KGHDR, CDR2 SFDVKD. The CDR3 extends over 11 amino acids. Trimming removed 0 bases at V and 9 bases at J, with 2 bases between. The CDR3 is CATSDLGEQFF. Here the CDR3 DNA reads TGTGCCACCAGTGATTTGGGTGAGCAGTTCTTC.

CDR3 nucleotides: TGTGCCAGCAGTTTGGACCCCCTGTCAGGGGAGCTGTTTTTT. As protein: CASSLDPLSGELFF. The chain recombines TRBV7-3 with TRBJ2-2; no firm D call. V was shortened by 6 bases and J by 8 bases, with 16 bases between the two germline ends. The CDR3 loop spans 14 amino acids. The germline V gene has CDR1 SGHTA and CDR2 FQGTGA.

The chain uses TRBV10-2 and TRBJ1-5; 8 nucleotides line up with TRBD1. Looked up from germline, CDR1 is WSHSY and CDR2 is SAAADI. The CDR3 length is 15 residues. The V gene end was trimmed by 4 bases and the J gene end by 2 bases; junction bases not matched to a gene: 4. The CDR3 protein is CASSVQGARNQPQHF. The CDR3, as DNA: TGCGCCAGCAGTGTTCAGGGGGCTCGCAATCAGCCCCAGCATTTT.

The chain uses TRBV7-6 and TRBJ1-2; possibly TRBD1 for D (5 bases). V was pared by 1 base and J by 3 bases, with 12 bases between. The CDR3 sequence is 15 residues long. Germline V gene sequence: CDR1 SGHVS, CDR2 FNYEAQ. Written as DNA, the CDR3 is TGTGCCAGCAGCTTAGTGTTAGGGGATGACTATGGCTACACCTTC. Its protein is CASSLVLGDDYGYTF.

V and J are TRBV18 and TRBJ1-5; TRBD1 matches 7 bases. The germline CDR1 and CDR2 sequences are KGHSH and LQKENI. CDR3 size: 15 residues. V shed 5 bases and J 2 bases; nucleotides not matched to a gene: 6. The CDR3 protein is CASSKDRVGNQPQHF. DNA of the CDR3: TGTGCCAGCTCAAAAGACAGGGTTGGCAATCAGCCCCAGCATTTT.

The rearrangement uses TRBV20-1 and TRBJ2-4; 13 positions agree with TRBD2. Germline V gene lookup returns CDR1 DFQATT and CDR2 SNEGSKA (reference sequence). The CDR3 has 17 amino acids. The junction had 13 bases not matched to a gene; V was cut back by 3 bases and J by 8 bases. CDR3 amino acids: CSASQTSGGAGGDIQYF. The CDR3 coding sequence is TGCAGTGCTAGTCAAACTAGCGGGGGGGCCGGTGGGGACATTCAGTACTTC.

This clone has just one count. V usage is TRBV7-8 and J usage is TRBJ2-7, with 9 bases that match TRBD2. V was clipped by 5 bases and J by 2 bases; unmatched bases: 10. CDR3 length: 16 residues. The germline gives CDR1 SGHVS, CDR2 FQNEAQ. CDR3 protein: CASSKISGGFPYEQYF. In nucleotides, the CDR3 is TGTGCCAGCAGCAAAATAAGCGGGGGGTTCCCCTACGAGCAGTACTTC.

There are a few counts of this clone. This chain joins TRBV10-1 and TRBJ2-3, with no clear D. The CDR3 loop spans 14 amino acids. Germline assignment: CDR1 WNHNN and CDR2 SYGVQD (reference sequence). With 3 bases removed from V and 2 bases from J, the gap between germline ends came to 9 bases. CDR3 loop: CASSEGLTTDTQYF. CDR3 nucleotide sequence: TGCGCCAGCAGTGAAGGCCTAACCACAGATACGCAGTATTTT.

The chain carries TRBV4-2 and TRBJ1-2; D is uncertain. The CDR3 runs 14 residues. The V end was cut by 0 bases, the J end by 2 bases, with 7 bases between. Germline assignment: CDR1 LGHNA and CDR2 YNFKEQ. CDR3 loop: CASSQDDANYGYTF. In DNA form, the CDR3 reads TGTGCCAGCAGCCAAGATGACGCCAACTATGGCTACACCTTC.

The chain is built from TRBV6-2 or TRBV6-3 and TRBJ2-2; D is uncertain. V was shortened by 0 bases and J by 4 bases, with 9 bases between the two germline ends. Germline-derived CDR1 and CDR2 are MNHEY and SVGEGT. This CDR3 is 15 amino acids long. CDR3 nucleotide sequence: TGTGCCAGCAGTTACTCGCCCCTGGGCACCGGGGAGCTGTTTTTT. Translating it yields CASSYSPLGTGELFF.

This clone has more than one count but fewer than ten. V gene TRBV19 combines with J gene TRBJ2-1, with D possibly being TRBD2 (7 bases). V lost 10 bases to trimming and J lost 1 base, with 17 bases between them. Germline CDR1 is LNHDA and CDR2 is SQIVND (reference sequence). CDR3 length: 15 amino acids. The CDR3 DNA reads TGTGCCACGGGGGCGGGGGCACCTTCCTACAATGAGCAGTTCTTC. It translates to CATGAGAPSYNEQFF.

The chain combines TRBV19 with TRBJ2-1, with TRBD2 identical over 10 bases. Germline V lookup: CDR1 LNHDA, CDR2 SQIVND (reference sequence). V was clipped by 9 bases and J by 8 bases; unmatched bases: 13. This CDR3 is 15 amino acids long. Here the CDR3 reads CASKRSGGAGDEQFF. CDR3 in DNA: TGTGCCAGCAAACGCAGCGGGGGGGCCGGGGATGAGCAGTTCTTC.

This clone was counted a few times. V is TRBV9 and J is TRBJ1-2, with 9 bases fitting TRBD1. Germline loops: CDR1 SGDLS, CDR2 YYNGEE. With 7 bases clipped from V and 4 bases from J, the junction kept 8 bases outside the gene matches. The CDR3 runs 14 residues. CDR3 sequence reads: CASGPTGGSYGYTF. CDR3 DNA: TGTGCCAGCGGCCCGACAGGGGGGTCCTATGGCTACACCTTC.

This rearrangement joins TRBV5-1 to TRBJ2-5; 10 nucleotides line up with TRBD1. Germline CDR1 is SGHRS and CDR2 is YFSETQ. The CDR3 consists of 15 residues. Trimming cost V 2 bases and J 4 bases; bases outside gene matches: 5. CDR3 bases: TGCGCCAGCAGCTTATCTGGACAGGGGGGAGAGACCCAGTACTTC. This sequence encodes CASSLSGQGGETQYF.

The chain has TRBV3-1 (or the pseudogene TRBV3-2) and TRBJ1-3, with 7 bases matching TRBD1. J gave up 0 bases and V 3 bases, and 5 bases lay outside the gene matches. This CDR3 spans 16 amino acids. Germline V gene data show CDR1 as LGHDT and CDR2 as YNNKEL (reference sequence). CDR3: CASSQKGGRSGNTIYF. The CDR3, as DNA: TGTGCCAGCAGCCAGAAAGGGGGCCGCTCTGGAAACACCATATATTTT.

The CDR3 DNA sequence: TGTGCCAGCAGCTTGGAGTACGGGTCACCCCTCCACTTT. Amino acid sequence: CASSLEYGSPLHF. The chain recombines TRBV7-9 with TRBJ1-6; D ambiguous. The germline V and J ends were trimmed by 3 bases and 10 bases, with 10 bases remaining between them. The CDR3 runs to 13 residues. Germline assignment: CDR1 SEHNR and CDR2 FQNEAQ (reference sequence).

The J gene is TRBJ2-1, the V gene TRBV7-9, with TRBD2 identical over 8 bases. Losses at the gene ends were 5 bases for V and 4 bases for J; bases not matched to a gene: 13. The CDR3 totals 17 residues. Germline-derived CDR1 and CDR2 are SEHNR and FQNEAQ (reference sequence). This chain's CDR3 is CASSHPKREGTYNEQFF. As DNA, the CDR3 is TGTGCCAGCAGCCACCCTAAACGGGAGGGGACTTACAATGAGCAGTTCTTC.

The rearrangement joins TRBV5-1 to TRBJ1-2, with TRBD1 as a possible D gene (6 bases). The CDR3 contains 15 residues. Trimming stripped 0 bases from V and 5 bases from J, with 14 bases between. CDR1 SGHRS and CDR2 YFSETQ come from the germline V gene. The CDR3 loop is CASSLEDSGTYGYTF. As DNA, the CDR3 is TGCGCCAGCAGCTTGGAGGACAGCGGGACTTATGGCTACACCTTC. Looking up the rest from reference TRBV5-1 and TRBJ1-2 gives the full variable domain: KAGVTQTPRYLIKTRGQQVTLSCSPISGHRSVSWYQQTPGQGLQFLFEYFSETQRNKGNFPGRFSGRQFSNSRSEMNVSTLELGDSALYLCASSLEDSGTYGYTFGSGTRLTVV.

The gene calls are TRBV7-3 and TRBJ2-1, with 7 bases fitting TRBD1. This CDR3 spans 13 amino acids. The ends lost 5 bases at V and 6 bases at J; junction bases unmatched: 4. Germline lookup yields CDR1 SGHTA and CDR2 FQGTGA. The CDR3 reads CASSQYRGNEQFF. CDR3 coding DNA: TGTGCCAGCAGCCAATACAGGGGCAATGAGCAGTTCTTC.

The chain carries TRBV7-9 and TRBJ2-7; 10 bases fit TRBD2. The CDR3 loop spans 14 amino acids. With V trimmed by 6 bases and J by 5 bases, 7 bases remained unmatched. Germline CDR1 and CDR2: SEHNR and FQNEAQ (reference sequence). This CDR3 reads CASRPTSGVDEQYF. The CDR3 bases are TGTGCCAGCAGGCCTACTAGCGGGGTCGACGAGCAGTACTTC.

The genes are TRBV4-3 and TRBJ1-4; no definite D call. The V gene lost 0 bases and the J gene lost 4 bases, with 9 bases spanning the gap. The germline V gene encodes CDR1 LGHNA and CDR2 YSLEER. This CDR3 has 15 residues. The CDR3 DNA reads as TGCGCCAGCAGCCAAGACCGGACTGATAATGAAAAACTGTTTTTT. It translates to CASSQDRTDNEKLFF.

This clone was recorded only once. The V call is TRBV7-6, the J call TRBJ1-5; TRBD1 is a possible D gene (6 bases). Germline V gives CDR1 SGHVS, CDR2 FNYEAQ. CDR3 length: 15 amino acids. Trimming took 1 base from V and 7 from J, leaving 14 bases between them. CDR3 in amino acids: CASSLEGGLRQPQHF. The CDR3 coding sequence is TGTGCCAGCAGCTTAGAGGGGGGCCTCAGGCAGCCCCAGCATTTT.

This clone was seen only a few times. The J gene is TRBJ1-1, the V gene TRBV12-5, with a weak D call TRBD1 (5 bases). CDR3 length: 13 residues. Germline values: CDR1 LGHNT, CDR2 FRNRAP. Trimming removed 4 bases at V and 4 bases at J, with 10 bases between. CDR3 loop: CASGSGFITEAFF. As DNA, the CDR3 is TGTGCTAGTGGTTCAGGGTTTATCACTGAAGCTTTCTTT.

The rearrangement joins TRBV5-1 to TRBJ2-7, with 9 nucleotides matching TRBD1. V lost 4 bases and J lost 2; bases outside the gene matches: 4. CDR1 is SGHRS and CDR2 is YFSETQ in the germline V gene. This CDR3 region has 14 residues. The DNA of the CDR3 is TGCGCCAGCAGCAGGACAGGGGCGGCCTACGAGCAGTACTTC. Protein sequence: CASSRTGAAYEQYF.

This chain joins TRBV29-1 and TRBJ1-4; 8 nucleotides agree with TRBD1. The germline V gene has CDR1 SQVTM and CDR2 ANQGSEA. The CDR3 totals 12 residues. With 7 bases clipped from V and 6 bases from J, the junction kept 4 bases outside the gene matches. DNA for the CDR3: TGCAGCGGCTCGACAGGGGATGAAAAACTGTTTTTT. Protein product: CSGSTGDEKLFF.